This entry lists 13 T cell receptor beta chains sequenced from one sample in a study of graft-versus-host responses after intestinal transplantation. This table comes from immunoSEQ multiplex PCR, and its TCRdb copy is limited to in-frame clones, with some not included. This table holds some 90,000 clones, 80% to 95% found once. No cognate antigen is known for these TCRs. Sequenced here: unstimulated CD8+ T cells sorted from spleen or lymph node cells, sampled before transplant. The receptors were gathered from a human donor who was the organ donor for an intestinal transplant.

J is TRBJ2-5 and V is TRBV19; 7 bases are a match to TRBD2. Germline CDR1 LNHDA, CDR2 SQIVND (reference sequence). With V trimmed by 5 bases and J by 7 bases, 7 bases remained unmatched. This CDR3 comprises 13 residues. The CDR3 here is CASSSGLDVTQYF. CDR3 coding DNA: TGTGCCAGTAGTTCAGGACTAGATGTGACCCAGTACTTC. The full variable domain, in which reference TRBV19 and TRBJ2-5 provide the parts outside the CDR3, is DGGITQSPKYLFRKEGQNVTLSCEQNLNHDAMYWYRQDPGQGLRLIYYSQIVNDFQKGDIAEGYSVSREKKESFPLTVTSAQKNPTAFYLCASSSGLDVTQYFGPGTRLLVL.

Of note for this clone: The same CDR3 also results from other DNA sequences found in this sample. The V call is TRBV4-3, the J call TRBJ2-7, with 10 bases lining up with TRBD1. Unmatched junction bases numbered 1, after V lost 3 bases and J lost 2 bases. The CDR3 is 14 residues long. Germline CDR1 reads LGHNA; CDR2 reads YSLEER. CDR3 nucleotide sequence: TGCGCCAGCAGCCACGGGACAGGGGCCTACGAGCAGTACTTC. It codes for CASSHGTGAYEQYF.

The genes are TRBV27 and TRBJ1-2; 7 nucleotides agree with TRBD1. The CDR3 is 16 residues long. Looked up from germline, CDR1 is MNHEY and CDR2 is SMNVEV (reference sequence). The junction had 9 bases not matched to a gene; V was cut back by 5 bases and J by 0 bases. Here the CDR3 DNA reads TGTGCCAGCAGTCCAACTCGACAGGGCTCTAACTATGGCTACACCTTC. It translates to CASSPTRQGSNYGYTF.

The chain has TRBV7-9 and TRBJ2-7; D may be TRBD1 (5 bases). The CDR3 totals 16 residues. Trimming removed 4 bases from V and 3 bases from J, with 19 bases in between. Germline values: CDR1 SEHNR, CDR2 FQNEAQ (reference sequence). For the CDR3, the DNA is TGTGCCAGCAGCTCCCCCCCAGGGCCAGGACACTACGAGCAGTACTTC. It translates to CASSSPPGPGHYEQYF.

CDR3 DNA: TGTGCCAGCAGTTTCCTCGGGACAGGGAGCTACGAGCAGTACTTC. Amino acid sequence: CASSFLGTGSYEQYF. The V gene is TRBV27, the J gene TRBJ2-7, with 9 bases matching TRBD1. The CDR3 totals 15 residues. Germline loops: CDR1 MNHEY, CDR2 SMNVEV (reference sequence). Trimming cost V 3 bases and J 3 bases; bases outside gene matches: 6.

V is TRBV4-1 and J is TRBJ1-6; D gene uncertain. Trimming removed 1 base at V and 6 bases at J, with 13 bases between. There are 16 residues in the CDR3. CDR1 and CDR2 from the germline V gene are MGHRA and YSYEKL. This chain's CDR3 is CASSQVPGNFNSPLHF. For the CDR3, the DNA is TGCGCCAGCAGCCAAGTTCCGGGGAATTTTAATTCACCCCTCCACTTT.

V is TRBV27 and J is TRBJ1-5; tentatively, D is TRBD1 (5 bases). V lost 0 bases and J 4 bases, leaving 10 bases between the germline ends. CDR1 is MNHEY, CDR2 SMNVEV, per germline (reference sequence). The CDR3 contains 15 residues. This chain's CDR3 is CASSLSGGINQPQHF. In nucleotides, the CDR3 is TGTGCCAGCAGTTTATCGGGGGGAATAAATCAGCCCCAGCATTTT.

The chain uses TRBV5-1 and TRBJ1-4, with 8 bases that match TRBD1. This CDR3 contains 15 residues. V gave up 5 bases and J gave up 7 bases; unmatched junction bases: 10. Germline CDR1 SGHRS, CDR2 YFSETQ. This CDR3 reads CASSPGQGRGEKLFF. Written as DNA, the CDR3 is TGCGCCAGCAGTCCAGGACAGGGACGGGGTGAAAAACTGTTTTTT.

This rearrangement joins TRBV6-1 to TRBJ1-1; the D is unclear. The length of the CDR3 is 13 residues. V was clipped by 3 bases and J by 6 bases, with 11 bases between them. Germline V gene sequence: CDR1 MNHNS, CDR2 SASEGT. The CDR3 sequence: CASSEWTGSEAFF. The CDR3 DNA is TGTGCCAGCAGTGAGTGGACGGGGTCTGAAGCTTTCTTT.

The rearrangement uses TRBV10-3 and TRBJ1-3; tentative D call: TRBD1 (5 bases). CDR3 length: 13 residues. V was pared by 11 bases and J by 4 bases, with 15 bases between. The germline gives CDR1 ENHRY, CDR2 SYGVKD. The CDR3 is CAVAQGFGNTIYF. Here the CDR3 DNA reads TGTGCCGTTGCTCAGGGTTTCGGAAACACCATATATTTT.

The V and J genes are TRBV27 and TRBJ2-1; 9 bases are a match to TRBD2. V lost 4 bases to trimming and J lost 8 bases; unmatched junction nucleotides: 3. Germline V gene sequence: CDR1 MNHEY, CDR2 SMNVEV (reference sequence). The CDR3 is 13 residues long. The CDR3 DNA follows: TGTGCCAGCAGTTGGCGGGGGGGCCATGAGCAGTTCTTC. As protein: CASSWRGGHEQFF.

This chain links TRBV6-5 with TRBJ2-7; 7 bases fit TRBD1. Germline V gene sequence: CDR1 MNHEY, CDR2 SVGAGI. The CDR3 length is 13 residues. V shed 4 bases, J shed 6 bases, and the junction held 6 bases outside the gene matches. CDR3 nucleotides: TGTGCCAGCAGTTCCCCTGACAGGGCCGAGCAGTACTTC. Residues: CASSSPDRAEQYF.

The chain uses TRBV4-1 and TRBJ1-1; 7 bases are shared with TRBD1. The germline CDR1 and CDR2 sequences are MGHRA and YSYEKL. Trimming cost V 3 bases and J 7 bases; bases outside gene matches: 2. The CDR3 contains 12 residues. CDR3 sequence reads: CASSQGTVEAFF. In DNA, the CDR3 is TGCGCCAGCAGCCAGGGGACAGTTGAAGCTTTCTTT.